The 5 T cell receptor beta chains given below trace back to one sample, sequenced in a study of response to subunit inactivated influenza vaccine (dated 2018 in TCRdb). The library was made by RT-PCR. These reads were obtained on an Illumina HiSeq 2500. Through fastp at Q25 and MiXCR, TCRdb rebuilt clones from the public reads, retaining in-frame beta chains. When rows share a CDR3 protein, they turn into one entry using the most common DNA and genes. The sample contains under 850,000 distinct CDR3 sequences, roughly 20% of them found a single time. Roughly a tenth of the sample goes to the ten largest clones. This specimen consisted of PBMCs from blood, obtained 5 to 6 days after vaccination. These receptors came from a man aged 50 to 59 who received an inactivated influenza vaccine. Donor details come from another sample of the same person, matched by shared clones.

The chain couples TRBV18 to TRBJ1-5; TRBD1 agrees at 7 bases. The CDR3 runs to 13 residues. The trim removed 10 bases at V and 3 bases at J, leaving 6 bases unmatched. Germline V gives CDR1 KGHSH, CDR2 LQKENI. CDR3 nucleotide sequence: TGTGCCACCCGACAGGGTCTCAATCAGCCCCAGCATTTT. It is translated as CATRQGLNQPQHF.

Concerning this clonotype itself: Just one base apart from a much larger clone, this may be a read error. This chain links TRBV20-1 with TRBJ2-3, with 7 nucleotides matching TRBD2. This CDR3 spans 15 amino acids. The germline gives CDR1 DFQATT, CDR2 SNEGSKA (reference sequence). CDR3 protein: CSARAAGDPTDTHYF. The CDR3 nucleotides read TGCAGTGCTAGAGCGGCGGGGGACCCCACAGATACGCACTATTTT.

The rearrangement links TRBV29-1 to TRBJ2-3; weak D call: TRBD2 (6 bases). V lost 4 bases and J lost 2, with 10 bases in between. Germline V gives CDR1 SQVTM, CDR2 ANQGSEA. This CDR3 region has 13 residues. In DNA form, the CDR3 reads TGCAGCGTTGGGGGGGTCCACACAGATACGCAGTATTTT. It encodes CSVGGVHTDTQYF.

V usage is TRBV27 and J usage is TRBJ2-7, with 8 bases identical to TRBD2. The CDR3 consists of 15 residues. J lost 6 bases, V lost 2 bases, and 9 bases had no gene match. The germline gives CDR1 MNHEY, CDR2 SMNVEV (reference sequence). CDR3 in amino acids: CASSLMGLGRLEQYF. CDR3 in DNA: TGTGCCAGCAGTTTAATGGGACTAGGGAGACTCGAGCAGTACTTC.

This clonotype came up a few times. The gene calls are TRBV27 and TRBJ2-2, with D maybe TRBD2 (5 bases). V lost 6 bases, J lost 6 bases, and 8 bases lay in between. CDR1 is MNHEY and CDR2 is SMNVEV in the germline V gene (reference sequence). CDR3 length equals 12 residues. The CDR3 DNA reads TGTGCCAGCAGCCACGGGGCCGGGGAGCTGTTTTTT. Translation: CASSHGAGELFF.